This T cell receptor beta chain appears in the sequencing data of a study of spatial heterogeneity in lung cancer (dated 2019 in TCRdb). General notes on the study: Beta-chain transcripts were consistently detected in greater numbers than alpha-chain transcripts, which likely reflects a higher abundance of beta-chain transcripts. TCR transcript counts in tumor regions correlated strongly with a T cell transcriptional module score from matched bulk RNA-seq. In the raw uncorrected reads, each unique combination of TCR and UMI appeared on average more than ten times. TCR alpha and beta repertoires were quantitatively compared across multiple tumor regions, matched nontumor lung and blood in non-small cell lung cancer. The study linked features of the TCR repertoire to counts of nonsynonymous mutations, which were determined by whole-exome sequencing of tumor tissue. Both alpha and beta chains were TCR-sequenced in samples taken at surgery, namely 220 tumor regions, approximately 66 matched nontumor lung samples and 55 to 60 PBMC samples. General findings and caveats noted by the study authors: Additional single-cell paired TCR alpha and beta sequencing was considered necessary to confirm, at a functional level, the hypothesis that regional TCRs recognize regional mutations. TCR-seq coverage of tumor T cells was estimated at only 7% to 8.5% for alpha chains and more than 11% for beta chains. A correlation was observed between the number of expanded intratumoral alpha and beta TCRs and the tumor nonsynonymous mutation count. The count of ubiquitous expanded TCRs correlated with the count of ubiquitous nonsynonymous mutations, and the count of regional expanded TCRs correlated with the count of regional nonsynonymous mutations.

The sample's time point label is to be understood as: sample taken at primary tumor resection. Donors were 72 patients with early-stage, untreated non-small cell lung cancer from the lung TRACERx cohort. TCR sequencing used whole RNA extracted from tumor and nontumor lung tissue, or from cryopreserved PBMC samples, without cell sorting. Only patients for whom sufficient RNA was available from at least two tumor regions were selected for TCR sequencing. A lung pathologist reviewed the tumor and adjacent nontumor lung specimens before the specimens were selected. About this clonotype itself: Which antigen it targets is not known. This sequence may be a read error, since a much larger clone differs from it by one base.

The library was prepared using 5' RACE. TCRdb records NextSeq 500 as the sequencer. In the TCR library protocol, a unique molecular identifier was attached to each TCR cDNA molecule so that PCR and sequencing errors could be corrected. On the study's bioinformatics: Decombinator tools were used for TCR identification, UMI-based error correction and CDR3 extraction. Expanded TCRs were defined as those above a frequency of 2 per 1,000, corresponding to the top 1% of the tumor frequency distribution. Expanded tumor TCRs statistically deemed absent (corrected P<0.05) from at least one tumor region were classed as regional, and all other expanded tumor TCRs were classed as ubiquitous. Rényi diversity was computed with the R vegan package after subsampling each repertoire 100 times to 5,000 TCRs. CDR3 similarity networks were built from amino acid triplet string-kernel similarity, with CDR3s being connected when pairwise similarity was above 0.82. TCRdb took the public reads, trimmed them with fastp at Q25, ran MiXCR for clone calling and kept in-frame beta chains. Every CDR3 protein is listed once, alongside the most common genes and DNA of its rows. The V and J calls come from TCRdb's annotation, not from the publication. The sample contains roughly 13,000 distinct CDR3 sequences, roughly 3.4% of them found a single time. Clones ranked in the top ten supply around 8% of the sample.

V loses 3 bases of germline sequence and J loses 0 bases, and the interval between the two ends is 12 bases. Based on the germline V gene, the CDR1 and CDR2 sequences are MNHNS and SASEGT. The CDR3 holds 16 amino acids from the cysteine to the phenylalanine. The sequence is cut down to CDR3 DNA, 48 bases in frame from base 1. Specimen: lung tumor tissue, collected at surgery. The TCR originated in a male donor with early-stage non-small cell lung cancer. Here the chain combines TRBV6-1 and TRBJ2-4; too little of a D gene remains to name it. The DNA sequence reads TGTGCCAGCAGTGATGTGGATTTTCGAGCCAAAAACATTCAGTACTTC. It translates as CASSDVDFRAKNIQYF.